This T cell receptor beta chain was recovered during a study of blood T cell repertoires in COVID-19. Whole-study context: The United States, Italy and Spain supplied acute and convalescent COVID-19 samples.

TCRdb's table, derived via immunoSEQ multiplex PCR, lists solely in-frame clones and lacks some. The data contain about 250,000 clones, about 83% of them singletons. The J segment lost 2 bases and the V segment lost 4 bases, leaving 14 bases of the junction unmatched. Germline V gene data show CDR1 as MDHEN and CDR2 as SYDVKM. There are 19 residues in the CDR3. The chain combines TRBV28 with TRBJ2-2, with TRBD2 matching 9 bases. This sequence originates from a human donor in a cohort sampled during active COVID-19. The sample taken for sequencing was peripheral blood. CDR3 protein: CASSSEPYSGRVNTGELFF. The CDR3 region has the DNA TGTGCCAGCAGTTCCGAACCTTATAGCGGGAGAGTAAACACCGGGGAGCTGTTTTTT.